This TCR beta chain was captured by sequencing in a study of T cell repertoires in cytomegalovirus infection. Study context: Recently identified HLA-C-restricted CMV epitopes were used, and well-studied HLA-B-restricted CMV epitopes were used as well. Shared public TCR beta signatures pointed to both CMV infection and a matching HLA type.

V lost 1 base, J lost 5 bases, and 11 bases stayed unmatched. The CDR3 has 15 amino acids. Germline CDR1 DFQATT, CDR2 SNEGSKA (reference sequence). TCRdb analysed the reads with MiXCR anew, one entry per CDR3 protein. The sample includes 640,000 or so distinct CDR3 sequences, 30% to 35% of them seen just once. Overall study results and limits: Clonotype analysis showed dominance of the ex vivo response by HLA-C-restricted CMV-specific TCR beta clonotypes.

As for this clonotype: As yet, its antigen is unknown.

This TCR was recovered from a human donor in good health (CMV status not recorded). Some clones in this sample may be carry-over from other donors' samples. The chain recombines TRBV20-1 with TRBJ2-7, with TRBD1 matching 7 bases. Material: cultured PBMCs, obtained from culture after CMV antigen stimulation. The CDR3 is CSARGGDRDPNEQYF. The CDR3 coding sequence is TGCAGTGCTAGAGGGGGAGACAGGGATCCCAACGAGCAGTACTTC.